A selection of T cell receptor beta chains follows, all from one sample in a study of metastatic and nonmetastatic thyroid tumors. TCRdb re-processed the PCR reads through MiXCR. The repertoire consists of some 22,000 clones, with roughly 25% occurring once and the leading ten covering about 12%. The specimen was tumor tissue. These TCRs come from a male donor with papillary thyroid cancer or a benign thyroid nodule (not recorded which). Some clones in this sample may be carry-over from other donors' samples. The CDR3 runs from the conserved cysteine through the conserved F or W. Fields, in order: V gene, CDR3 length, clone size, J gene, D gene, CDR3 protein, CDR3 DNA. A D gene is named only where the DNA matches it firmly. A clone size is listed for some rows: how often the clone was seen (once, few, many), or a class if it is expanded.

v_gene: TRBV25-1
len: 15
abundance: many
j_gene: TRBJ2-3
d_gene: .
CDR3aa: CASSDGGLRTDTQYF
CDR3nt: TGTGCCAGCAGTGACGGGGGTCTTCGCACAGATACGCAGTATTTT

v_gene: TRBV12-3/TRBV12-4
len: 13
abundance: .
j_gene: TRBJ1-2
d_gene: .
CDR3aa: CAIRQLLNYGYTF
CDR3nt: TGTGCCATCCGACAGCTGCTTAACTATGGCTACACCTTC

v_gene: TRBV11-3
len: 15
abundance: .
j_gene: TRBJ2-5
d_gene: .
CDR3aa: CASSLGSLLVETQYF
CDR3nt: TGTGCCAGCAGCTTAGGGAGTTTACTAGTGGAGACCCAGTACTTC

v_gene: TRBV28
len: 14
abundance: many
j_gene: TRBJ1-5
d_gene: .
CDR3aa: CASASGSPSQPQHF
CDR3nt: TGTGCCAGCGCGTCCGGGAGCCCTAGCCAGCCCCAGCATTTT

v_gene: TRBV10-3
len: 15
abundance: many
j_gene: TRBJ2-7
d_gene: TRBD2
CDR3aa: CAIKTRLAGGFEQYF
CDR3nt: TGTGCCATCAAGACCCGCCTAGCGGGAGGATTCGAGCAGTACTTC

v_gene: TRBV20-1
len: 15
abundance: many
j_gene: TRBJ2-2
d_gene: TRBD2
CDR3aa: CSARLLAGSGGELFF
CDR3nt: TGCAGTGCTAGATTACTAGCGGGGAGTGGCGGGGAGCTGTTTTTT

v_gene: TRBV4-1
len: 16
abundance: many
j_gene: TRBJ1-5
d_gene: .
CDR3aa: CASSQARDNYNQPQHF
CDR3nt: TGCGCCAGCAGCCAGGCTAGGGACAACTACAATCAGCCCCAGCATTTT

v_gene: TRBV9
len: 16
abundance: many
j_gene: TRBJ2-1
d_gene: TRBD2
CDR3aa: CASSVASGRALDEQFF
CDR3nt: TGTGCCAGCAGCGTAGCGAGTGGGAGGGCCCTCGACGAGCAGTTCTTC

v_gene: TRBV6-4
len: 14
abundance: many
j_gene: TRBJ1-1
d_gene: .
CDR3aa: CASSDRGENTEAFF
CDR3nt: TGTGCCAGCAGTGATCGAGGGGAGAACACTGAAGCTTTCTTT

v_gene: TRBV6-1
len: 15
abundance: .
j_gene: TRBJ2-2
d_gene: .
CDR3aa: CASSEAGPNTGELFF
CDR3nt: TGTGCCAGCAGTGAAGCGGGGCCGAACACCGGGGAGCTGTTTTTT

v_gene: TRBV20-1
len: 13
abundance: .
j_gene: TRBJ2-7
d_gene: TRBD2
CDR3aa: CSASTSGSYEQYF
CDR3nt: TGCAGTGCTTCGACTAGCGGCTCCTACGAGCAGTACTTC

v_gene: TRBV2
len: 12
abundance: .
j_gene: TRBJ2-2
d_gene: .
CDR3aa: CASGTHTGELFF
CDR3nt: TGTGCCAGCGGTACACACACCGGGGAGCTGTTTTTT

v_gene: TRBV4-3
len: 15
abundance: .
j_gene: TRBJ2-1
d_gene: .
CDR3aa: CASSRGTRAYNEQFF
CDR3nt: TGCGCCAGCAGCCGAGGGACCCGTGCTTACAATGAGCAGTTCTTC

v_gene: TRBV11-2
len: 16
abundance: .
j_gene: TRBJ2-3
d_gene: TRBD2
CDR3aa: CASSEGLAGGSDTQYF
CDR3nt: TGTGCCAGCAGCGAAGGACTAGCGGGAGGATCAGATACGCAGTATTTT

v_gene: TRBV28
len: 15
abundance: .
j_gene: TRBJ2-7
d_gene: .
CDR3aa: CASSLSSVLKGEQYF
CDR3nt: TGTGCCAGCAGTTTAAGTTCAGTCTTAAAAGGGGAGCAGTACTTC

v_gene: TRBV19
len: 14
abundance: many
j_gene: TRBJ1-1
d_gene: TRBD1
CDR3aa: CASSTRQGRTEAFF
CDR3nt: TGTGCCAGTAGTACTCGACAGGGGAGGACTGAAGCTTTCTTT

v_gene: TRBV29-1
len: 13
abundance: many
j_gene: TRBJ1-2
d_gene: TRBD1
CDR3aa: CSVRTGSDYGYTF
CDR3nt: TGCAGCGTGCGGACAGGGTCAGACTATGGCTACACCTTC